The rows below give T cell receptor beta chains drawn from one sample of a study of identical twins. From the 5' RACE reads, TCRdb called clonotypes with MiXCR, one entry per CDR3 protein. The sample includes around 340,000 distinct CDR3 sequences, 9% to 15% of them seen just once. The same sample was also used in a study of yellow fever vaccine responses in identical twins.

The sample was CD8+ T cells sorted from blood. The receptors derive from a woman between 18 and 29 years old in good health. CDR3s include the opening cysteine and the closing phenylalanine or tryptophan. A D gene is named only where the DNA matches it firmly. Size values are once, few and many counts, or a class for expanded clones, and some rows have none.

>few|TRBV14|15|TRBJ2-7|TRBD1
CASSDTRGRLFEQYF
TGTGCCAGCAGCGACACGAGGGGGCGACTATTCGAGCAGTACTTC
>many|TRBV11-2|16|TRBJ2-3|TRBD2
CASSLVPTSGRHTQYF
TGTGCCAGCAGCTTAGTTCCCACTAGCGGGAGACATACGCAGTATTTT
>few|TRBV6-1|12|TRBJ1-2|-
CASSGETLGYTF
TGTGCCAGCAGTGGGGAAACGTTGGGCTACACCTTC
>few|TRBV15|15|TRBJ1-6|-
CATSREEEENSPLHF
TGTGCCACCAGCAGAGAGGAGGAGGAGAATTCACCCCTCCACTTT
>few|TRBV27|12|TRBJ2-3|-
CASSFDGYTQYF
TGTGCCAGCAGTTTTGATGGCTATACGCAGTATTTT
>many|TRBV6-5|15|TRBJ2-7|TRBD2
CASSLGTSDSYEQYF
TGTGCCAGCAGTTTAGGGACTAGCGACTCCTACGAGCAGTACTTC
>many|TRBV12-3/TRBV12-4|12|TRBJ2-3|-
CASELGVDTQYF
TGTGCCAGCGAACTGGGGGTAGATACGCAGTATTTT
>-|TRBV29-1|10|TRBJ1-4|-
CSVHNEKLFF
TGCAGCGTCCATAATGAAAAACTGTTTTTT
>few|TRBV27|17|TRBJ2-5|TRBD2
CASSLSTSGRVGETQYF
TGTGCCAGCAGTTTATCGACTAGCGGGAGGGTGGGAGAGACCCAGTACTTC
>few|TRBV12-5|15|TRBJ2-1|TRBD1
CASGENRGTYNEQFF
TGTGCTAGTGGCGAAAACAGGGGCACCTACAATGAGCAGTTCTTC
>-|TRBV2|14|TRBJ2-2|-
CASKGTANTGELFF
TGTGCCAGCAAGGGGACGGCAAACACCGGGGAGCTGTTTTTT
>-|TRBV27|16|TRBJ2-1|-
CASSPLGPVKINEQFF
TGTGCCAGCAGCCCTCTCGGGCCCGTAAAAATTAATGAGCAGTTCTTC
>many|TRBV16|12|TRBJ1-1|-
CASSGTGTEAFF
TGTGCCAGCAGCGGGACGGGGACTGAAGCTTTCTTT
>-|TRBV13|16|TRBJ2-5|-
CASSSRRDTPQETQYF
TGTGCCAGCAGCTCCCGTCGGGACACACCCCAAGAGACCCAGTACTTC
>few|TRBV24-1|16|TRBJ2-1|-
CATSDPGKLSYNEQFF
TGTGCCACCAGTGATCCAGGGAAACTCTCCTACAATGAGCAGTTCTTC
>many|TRBV25-1|15|TRBJ2-1|-
CASAPPTSSYNEQFF
TGTGCCAGCGCCCCTCCCACGAGCTCCTACAATGAGCAGTTCTTC
>few|TRBV4-1|16|TRBJ2-3|-
CASSQEGWPSTDTQYF
TGCGCCAGCAGCCAAGAGGGCTGGCCTAGCACAGATACGCAGTATTTT
>-|TRBV5-4|10|TRBJ1-2|-
CASSLLGYTF
TGTGCCAGCAGCTTGTTAGGCTACACCTTC
>-|TRBV20-1|15|TRBJ2-1|TRBD2
CSATSLADSYNEQFF
TGCAGTGCTACCTCACTAGCGGACTCCTACAATGAGCAGTTCTTC
>many|TRBV7-8|15|TRBJ2-1|-
CASSFRGGGYNEQFF
TGTGCCAGCAGCTTCCGAGGGGGAGGCTACAATGAGCAGTTCTTC
>few|TRBV20-1|14|TRBJ2-1|TRBD2
CSAETSGGLDEQFF
TGCAGTGCCGAAACTAGCGGAGGTTTAGATGAGCAGTTCTTC
>-|TRBV3-1|15|TRBJ2-1|-
CASSQGGLPDNEQFF
TGTGCCAGCAGCCAAGGAGGTTTGCCAGACAATGAGCAGTTCTTC
>many|TRBV29-1|13|TRBJ2-1|-
CSVAADSYNEQFF
TGCAGCGTTGCGGCAGATTCCTACAATGAGCAGTTCTTC